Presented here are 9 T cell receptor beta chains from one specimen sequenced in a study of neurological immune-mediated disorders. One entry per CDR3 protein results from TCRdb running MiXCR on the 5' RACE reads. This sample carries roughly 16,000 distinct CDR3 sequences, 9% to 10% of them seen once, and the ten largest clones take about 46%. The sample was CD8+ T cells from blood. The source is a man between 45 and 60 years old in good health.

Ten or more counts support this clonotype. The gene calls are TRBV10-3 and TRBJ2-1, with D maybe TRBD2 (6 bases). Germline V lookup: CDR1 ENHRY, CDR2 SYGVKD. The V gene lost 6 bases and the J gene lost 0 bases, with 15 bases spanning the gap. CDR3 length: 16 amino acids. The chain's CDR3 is CAISGTQISSYNEQFF. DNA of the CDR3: TGTGCCATCAGCGGGACTCAGATTAGCTCCTACAATGAGCAGTTCTTC.

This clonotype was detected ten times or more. As DNA, the CDR3 is TGTGCCAGCAGCCAAAGCCAACAGGGGGCGAAGAGCGGGGAGCTGTTTTTT. Amino acids: CASSQSQQGAKSGELFF. The chain is built from TRBV7-7 and TRBJ2-2; 9 positions match TRBD1. Per the germline V gene, CDR1 is SSHAT and CDR2 is FNYEAQ (reference sequence). CDR3 size: 17 residues. V gave up 5 bases and J gave up 7 bases; unmatched junction bases: 14.

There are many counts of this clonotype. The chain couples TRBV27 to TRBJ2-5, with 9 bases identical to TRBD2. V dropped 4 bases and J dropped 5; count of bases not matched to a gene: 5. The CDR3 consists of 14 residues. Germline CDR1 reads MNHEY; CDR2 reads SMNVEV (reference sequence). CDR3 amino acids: CASSSSGVVETQYF. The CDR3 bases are TGTGCCAGCAGTTCTAGCGGGGTCGTGGAGACCCAGTACTTC.

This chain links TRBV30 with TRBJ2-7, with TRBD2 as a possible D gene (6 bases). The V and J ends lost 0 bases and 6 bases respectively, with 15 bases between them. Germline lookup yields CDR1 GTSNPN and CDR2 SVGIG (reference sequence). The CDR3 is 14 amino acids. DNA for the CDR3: TGTGCCTGGAGTGTACGCGGGCTAGCGCTCGAGCAGTACTTC. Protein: CAWSVRGLALEQYF. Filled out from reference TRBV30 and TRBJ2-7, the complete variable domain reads SQTIHQWPATLVQPVGSPLSLECTVEGTSNPNLYWYRQAAGRGLQLLFYSVGIGQISSEVPQNLSASRPQDRQFILSSKKLLLSDSGFYLCAWSVRGLALEQYFGPGTRLTVT.

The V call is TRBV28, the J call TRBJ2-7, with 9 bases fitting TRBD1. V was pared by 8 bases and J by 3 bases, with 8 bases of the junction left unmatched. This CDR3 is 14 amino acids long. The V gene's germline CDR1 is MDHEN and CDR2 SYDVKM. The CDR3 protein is CASVGTGSLYEQYF. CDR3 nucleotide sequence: TGTGCCAGCGTTGGGACAGGGTCACTCTACGAGCAGTACTTC.

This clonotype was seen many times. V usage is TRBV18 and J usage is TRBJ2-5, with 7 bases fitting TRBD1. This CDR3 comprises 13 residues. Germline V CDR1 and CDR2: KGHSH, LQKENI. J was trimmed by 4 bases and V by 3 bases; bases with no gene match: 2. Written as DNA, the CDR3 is TGTGCCAGCTCACCCAGACAGGGAGAGACCCAGTACTTC. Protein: CASSPRQGETQYF.

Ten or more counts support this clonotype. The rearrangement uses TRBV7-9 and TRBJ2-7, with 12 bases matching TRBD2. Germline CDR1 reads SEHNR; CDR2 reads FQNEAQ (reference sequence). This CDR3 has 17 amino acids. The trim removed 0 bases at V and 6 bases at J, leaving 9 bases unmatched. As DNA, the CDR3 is TGTGCCAGCAGCTTAGCGACGGGGACTAGCGGGTCGGCCGAGCAGTACTTC. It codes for CASSLATGTSGSAEQYF. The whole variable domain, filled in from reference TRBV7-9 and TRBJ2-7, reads DTGVSQNPRHKITKRGQNVTFRCDPISEHNRLYWYRQTLGQGPEFLTYFQNEAQLEKSRLLSDRFSAERPKGSFSTLEIQRTEQGDSAMYLCASSLATGTSGSAEQYFGPGTRLTVT.

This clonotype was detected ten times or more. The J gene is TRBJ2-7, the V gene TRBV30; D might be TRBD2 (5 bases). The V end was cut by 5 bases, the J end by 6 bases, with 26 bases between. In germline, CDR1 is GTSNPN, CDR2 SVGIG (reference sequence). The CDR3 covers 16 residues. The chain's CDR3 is CAWGIPAVPEGREQYF. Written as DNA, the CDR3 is TGTGCCTGGGGGATACCAGCGGTCCCCGAAGGACGCGAGCAGTACTTC.

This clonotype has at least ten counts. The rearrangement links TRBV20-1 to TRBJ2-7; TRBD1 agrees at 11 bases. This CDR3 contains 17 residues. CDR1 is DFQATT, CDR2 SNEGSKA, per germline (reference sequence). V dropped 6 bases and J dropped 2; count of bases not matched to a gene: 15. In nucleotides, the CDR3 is TGCAGTGCCTCGGGACAGGGGGAATATGGGGGAACCTACGAGCAGTACTTC. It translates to CSASGQGEYGGTYEQYF.